The 24 T cell receptor beta chains presented below share a single source sample, sequenced in a study of shared clonotypes between healthy human individuals. Here immunoSEQ multiplex PCR was the method, and the copy in TCRdb shows in-frame clones only, minus some. This sample carries some 2,000,000 clones, approximately 96% of them seen once, and the ten largest clones take approximately 0.13%. The sample consisted of naive CD4+ T cells sorted from blood. Subset specified: CD45RA+ positively selected. Receptor source: a man aged 18 to 29 in good health.

This chain joins TRBV5-4 and TRBJ1-2, with 10 bases that match TRBD1. CDR1 is SGHNT, CDR2 YYREEE, per germline (reference sequence). This CDR3 is 16 amino acids long. Trimming removed 0 bases from V and 0 bases from J; junction bases left unmatched: 2. The CDR3 reads CASSLGQGAANYGYTF. The CDR3 DNA follows: TGTGCCAGCAGCTTGGGACAGGGGGCGGCTAACTATGGCTACACCTTC.

The chain links TRBV7-3 to TRBJ2-1, with 11 bases aligning to TRBD2. The V gene end was trimmed by 3 bases and the J gene end by 6 bases; junction bases not matched to a gene: 1. The CDR3 contains 14 residues. CDR1 is SGHTA and CDR2 is FQGTGA in the germline V gene. This CDR3 reads CASSFLAGGNEQFF. CDR3 DNA: TGTGCCAGCAGCTTTCTAGCGGGGGGCAATGAGCAGTTCTTC. The variable domain in full, with the rest retrieved from reference TRBV7-3 and TRBJ2-1, is GAGVSQTPSNKVTEKGKYVELRCDPISGHTALYWYRQSLGQGPEFLIYFQGTGAADDSGLPNDRFFAVRPEGSVSTLKIQRTERGDSAVYLCASSFLAGGNEQFFGPGTRLTVL.

This rearrangement joins TRBV4-2 to TRBJ2-7, with D uncertain. V was shortened by 0 bases and J by 4 bases, with 16 bases between the two germline ends. CDR3 length: 16 amino acids. Germline assignment: CDR1 LGHNA and CDR2 YNFKEQ. The CDR3 DNA reads TGTGCCAGCAGCCAAGATAGAGGCAGCCTTTTTTACGAGCAGTACTTC. Encoded protein: CASSQDRGSLFYEQYF.

This rearrangement joins TRBV2 to TRBJ2-5; 10 bases are shared with TRBD2. The CDR3 runs to 15 residues. V lost 6 bases, J lost 4 bases, and 8 bases stayed unmatched. Germline loops: CDR1 SNHLY, CDR2 FYNNEI. CDR3 bases: TGTGCCAGCAGAATAGCGGGGGGTAGAGCAGAGACCCAGTACTTC. Amino acid sequence: CASRIAGGRAETQYF. The whole variable domain, filled in from reference TRBV2 and TRBJ2-5, reads EPEVTQTPSHQVTQMGQEVILRCVPISNHLYFYWYRQILGQKVEFLVSFYNNEISEKSEIFDDQFSVERPDGSNFTLKIRSTKLEDSAMYFCASRIAGGRAETQYFGPGTRLLVL.

The chain is built from TRBV5-6 and TRBJ2-7, with 7 bases aligning to TRBD1. The germline CDR1 and CDR2 sequences are SGHDT and YYEEEE. Trimming cost V 0 bases and J 2 bases; bases outside gene matches: 14. The CDR3 length is 18 residues. CDR3 amino acids: CASSLGLATQGWPYEQYF. CDR3 in DNA: TGTGCCAGCAGCTTGGGGTTAGCGACACAGGGGTGGCCCTACGAGCAGTACTTC.

The chain couples TRBV30 to TRBJ1-1; D remains ambiguous. Looked up from germline, CDR1 is GTSNPN and CDR2 is SVGIG (reference sequence). The CDR3 is 14 residues long. V lost 2 bases and J 0 bases, leaving 10 bases between the germline ends. The CDR3 coding sequence is TGTGCCTGGAGTCTCCCTGTTATGAACACTGAAGCTTTCTTT. Amino acid sequence: CAWSLPVMNTEAFF.

This chain uses TRBV4-1 with TRBJ2-5, with 8 bases identical to TRBD2. Trimming at V came to 4 bases and at J to 4 bases, leaving 8 bases not matched to a gene. The V gene's germline CDR1 is MGHRA and CDR2 YSYEKL. The CDR3 contains 15 residues. The CDR3 here is CASSRTAGEGETQYF. The CDR3 DNA reads TGCGCCAGCAGCCGTACAGCGGGGGAAGGAGAGACCCAGTACTTC.

This chain uses TRBV5-4 with TRBJ1-2; TRBD1 matches 8 bases. This CDR3 comprises 15 residues. The ends lost 4 bases at V and 5 bases at J; junction bases unmatched: 10. Germline assignment: CDR1 SGHNT and CDR2 YYREEE (reference sequence). The CDR3: CASSEPGQVFYGYTF. CDR3 bases: TGTGCCAGCAGCGAACCGGGACAGGTATTTTATGGCTACACCTTC.

The chain joins TRBV9 to TRBJ2-1; 12 bases match TRBD2. Germline values: CDR1 SGDLS, CDR2 YYNGEE. The CDR3 spans 15 residues. The J segment lost 6 bases and the V segment lost 4 bases, leaving 5 bases of the junction unmatched. The CDR3 reads CASSLTSGGLNEQFF. The CDR3 DNA is TGTGCCAGCAGCCTAACTAGCGGGGGGCTCAATGAGCAGTTCTTC. The full variable domain, its missing parts supplied by reference TRBV9 and TRBJ2-1, is DSGVTQTPKHLITATGQRVTLRCSPRSGDLSVYWYQQSLDQGLQFLIQYYNGEERAKGNILERFSAQQFPDLHSELNLSSLELGDSALYFCASSLTSGGLNEQFFGPGTRLTVL.

The chain recombines TRBV2 with TRBJ2-5; D unclear. Germline V lookup: CDR1 SNHLY, CDR2 FYNNEI. V dropped 6 bases and J dropped 7 bases, with 15 bases sitting between them. There are 13 residues in the CDR3. The chain's CDR3 is CASSPTERTTQYF. CDR3 bases: TGTGCCAGCAGCCCGACTGAGAGGACGACCCAGTACTTC.

The chain recombines TRBV7-2 with TRBJ2-7; tentatively, D is TRBD2 (5 bases). Trimming took off 6 bases at V and 1 base at J, with 13 bases between the two ends. Per the germline V gene, CDR1 is SGHTA and CDR2 is FQGNSA. The CDR3 loop spans 14 amino acids. CDR3 DNA: TGTGCCAGCAGTCCAAACGGAGGATCCTACGAGCAGTACTTC. Its protein product is CASSPNGGSYEQYF.

This chain joins TRBV11-2 and TRBJ1-1; TRBD1 is a possible D gene (6 bases). Germline V lookup: CDR1 SGHAT, CDR2 FQNNGV. This CDR3 has 15 residues. The V and J ends lost 0 bases and 4 bases respectively, with 12 bases between them. The CDR3 reads CASSLEPRTATEAFF. Here the CDR3 DNA reads TGTGCCAGCAGCTTAGAACCGCGGACAGCCACTGAAGCTTTCTTT. The full variable domain, its missing parts supplied by reference TRBV11-2 and TRBJ1-1, is EAGVAQSPRYKIIEKRQSVAFWCNPISGHATLYWYQQILGQGPKLLIQFQNNGVVDDSQLPKDRFSAERLKGVDSTLKIQPAKLEDSAVYLCASSLEPRTATEAFFGQGTRLTVV.

A few counts support this clone. The J gene is TRBJ2-7, the V gene TRBV28, with unresolved D. CDR3 length: 10 amino acids. The V gene lost 6 bases and the J gene lost 9 bases, with 9 bases spanning the gap. Germline V lookup: CDR1 MDHEN, CDR2 SYDVKM. The CDR3 DNA sequence: TGTGCCAGCAGGGCGAAGAGGCAGTACTTC. Amino acids: CASRAKRQYF.

Concerning this clone itself: Different DNA sequences within this sample yield the same CDR3. The chain recombines TRBV11-2 with TRBJ2-2; D call uncertain. This CDR3 is 13 amino acids long. Trimming removed 2 bases at V and 5 bases at J, with 6 bases between. CDR1 and CDR2 (germline): SGHAT, FQNNGV. The CDR3 DNA follows: TGTGCCAGCAGCTTAAGGGCGACCGGGGAGCTGTTTTTT. This gives the protein CASSLRATGELFF.

This sequence joins TRBV29-1 and TRBJ2-4; D is unresolved. Trimming took 7 bases from V and 5 from J, leaving 9 bases between them. The CDR3 loop spans 11 amino acids. CDR1 and CDR2 (germline): SQVTM, ANQGSEA. The CDR3 nucleotides read TGCAGCGGGGCGGTCGAAAACATTCAGTACTTC. The encoded protein is CSGAVENIQYF.

The sample holds one count of this clone. The CDR3 coding sequence is TGTGCCATCAGTGGATCTGCGGGGCGGGATGAGCAGTTCTTC. Translated, it gives CAISGSAGRDEQFF. V gene TRBV10-3 combines with J gene TRBJ2-1; the D gene is possibly TRBD2 (6 bases). This CDR3 has 14 amino acids. The V gene's germline CDR1 is ENHRY and CDR2 SYGVKD. V was cut by 4 bases and J by 8 bases, with 15 bases left in between.

The chain links TRBV7-9 to TRBJ2-5; D perhaps matches TRBD2 (5 bases). V was trimmed by 0 bases and J by 5 bases, leaving 13 bases between them. The germline V gene encodes CDR1 SEHNR and CDR2 FQNEAQ (reference sequence). The CDR3 runs to 15 residues. CDR3 DNA: TGTGCCAGCAGCTTAGCGATCGGGGAACGGGAGACCCAGTACTTC. This translates into CASSLAIGERETQYF.

CDR3 nucleotide sequence: TGTGCCAGTACTAGCGAGAGCGATCGCTACGAGCAGTACTTC. The encoded protein is CASTSESDRYEQYF. The V and J genes are TRBV10-3 and TRBJ2-7; 7 bases line up with TRBD2. Germline-derived CDR1 and CDR2 are ENHRY and SYGVKD. The CDR3 loop spans 14 amino acids. With V trimmed by 10 bases and J by 3 bases, 12 bases remained unmatched.

V and J are TRBV7-9 and TRBJ2-2; either TRBD1 or TRBD2 may fit D (5 bases each). Germline loops: CDR1 SEHNR, CDR2 FQNEAQ (reference sequence). There are 16 residues in the CDR3. Between the trimmed V and J ends, which lost 5 bases and 0 bases, there was a span of 13 bases. The CDR3 region has the DNA TGTGCCAGCAGCCAACCGGGACGGTCGAACACCGGGGAGCTGTTTTTT. Translation gives CASSQPGRSNTGELFF.

The gene calls are TRBV11-2 and TRBJ2-5, with D perhaps matching TRBD2 (7 bases). CDR3 length: 15 amino acids. In germline, CDR1 is SGHAT, CDR2 FQNNGV. The V gene lost 4 bases and the J gene lost 6 bases, with 18 bases spanning the gap. The CDR3 here is CASSSDRGGEKTQYF. The CDR3 DNA reads as TGTGCCAGCAGCTCCGACCGCGGGGGCGAGAAGACCCAGTACTTC. The full variable domain, its missing parts supplied by reference TRBV11-2 and TRBJ2-5, is EAGVAQSPRYKIIEKRQSVAFWCNPISGHATLYWYQQILGQGPKLLIQFQNNGVVDDSQLPKDRFSAERLKGVDSTLKIQPAKLEDSAVYLCASSSDRGGEKTQYFGPGTRLLVL.

This chain links TRBV7-2 with TRBJ2-3; D is ambiguous. This CDR3 is 13 amino acids long. Trimming took 1 base from V and 5 from J, leaving 7 bases between them. Germline V gene lookup returns CDR1 SGHTA and CDR2 FQGNSA. The CDR3 region has the DNA TGTGCCAGCAGCTTAGTTCTAGAAGATACGCAGTATTTT. Its translation is CASSLVLEDTQYF. The variable domain in full, with the rest retrieved from reference TRBV7-2 and TRBJ2-3, is GAGVSQSPSNKVTEKGKDVELRCDPISGHTALYWYRQSLGQGLEFLIYFQGNSAPDKSGLPSDRFSAERTGGSVSTLTIQRTQQEDSAVYLCASSLVLEDTQYFGPGTRLTVL.

This chain connects TRBV10-3 to TRBJ1-3, with a tentative D call TRBD1 (5 bases). CDR3 length: 18 amino acids. CDR1 and CDR2 from the germline V gene are ENHRY and SYGVKD. The V gene lost 3 bases and the J gene lost 0 bases, with 18 bases spanning the gap. The CDR3 DNA follows: TGTGCCATCAGTGACTTACAGGAACAGACGAGCTCTGGAAACACCATATATTTT. This encodes CAISDLQEQTSSGNTIYF.

The chain uses TRBV2 and TRBJ1-5; perhaps TRBD1 as D (5 bases). CDR1 and CDR2 (germline): SNHLY, FYNNEI. Deletions cut 4 bases from V and 0 bases from J, with 13 bases between. There are 16 residues in the CDR3. The CDR3 nucleotides are TGTGCCAGCAGTGGTCAGGGAGGACATAGCAATCAGCCCCAGCATTTT. This gives the protein CASSGQGGHSNQPQHF.

CDR3 nucleotides: TGCGCCAGCAGCAAGGACAGGGTAGCCTACAATGAGCAGTTCTTC. Protein sequence: CASSKDRVAYNEQFF. The chain employs TRBV5-1 and TRBJ2-1, with 8 nucleotides matching TRBD1. Germline V lookup: CDR1 SGHRS, CDR2 YFSETQ. V lost 4 bases, J lost 2 bases, and 5 bases stayed unmatched. This CDR3 spans 15 amino acids.